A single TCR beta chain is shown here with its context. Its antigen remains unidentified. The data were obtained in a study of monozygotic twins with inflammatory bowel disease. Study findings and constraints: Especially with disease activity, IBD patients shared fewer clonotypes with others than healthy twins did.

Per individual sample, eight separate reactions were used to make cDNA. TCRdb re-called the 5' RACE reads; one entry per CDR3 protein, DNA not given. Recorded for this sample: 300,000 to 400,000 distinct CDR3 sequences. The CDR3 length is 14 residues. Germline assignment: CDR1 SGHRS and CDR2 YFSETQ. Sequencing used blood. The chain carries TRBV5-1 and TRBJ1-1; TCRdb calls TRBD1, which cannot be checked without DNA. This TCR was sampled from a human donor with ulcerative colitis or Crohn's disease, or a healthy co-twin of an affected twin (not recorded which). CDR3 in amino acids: CASSSLGGTDEAFF. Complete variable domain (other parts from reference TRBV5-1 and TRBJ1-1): KAGVTQTPRYLIKTRGQQVTLSCSPISGHRSVSWYQQTPGQGLQFLFEYFSETQRNKGNFPGRFSGRQFSNSRSEMNVSTLELGDSALYLCASSSLGGTDEAFFGQGTRLTVV.